The rows below give T cell receptor beta chains drawn from one sample of a study of blood T cell repertoires in COVID-19. Repertoires were generated with immunoSEQ multiplex PCR, while TCRdb's copy carries only in-frame clones and drops some. The sample consists of fewer than 200,000 clones, roughly 85% of them appearing once. The sequenced sample was peripheral blood. These TCRs come from a woman in her sixties with COVID-19, enrolled during active disease. Both conserved end residues are part of each CDR3. The D gene is left open where the match is weak. Clone sizes are given selectively: once, few, many, or a class where the clone is expanded.

d_gene | abundance | j_gene | v_gene | CDR3nt | CDR3aa
- | - | TRBJ1-1 | TRBV25-1 | TGTGCCAGCAGTGAATATTCCGGAGCCGTTATGAACACTGAAGCTTTCTTT | CASSEYSGAVMNTEAFF
TRBD1 | - | TRBJ1-1 | TRBV29-1 | TGCAGCGTTGAAGGAAAACAGGGGGCGATGAACACTGAAGCTTTCTTT | CSVEGKQGAMNTEAFF
- | - | TRBJ1-1 | TRBV27 | TGTGCCAGCAGTTTACCCGACACTGAAGCTTTCTTT | CASSLPDTEAFF
TRBD2 | - | TRBJ2-1 | TRBV9 | TGTGCCAGCAGCGTAGGCGGAACGGGAGGTTTTAAGCAGTTCTTC | CASSVGGTGGFKQFF
- | - | TRBJ1-1 | TRBV6-4 | TGTGCCAGCAGTGCAGCGGGAGACACTGAAGCTTTCTTT | CASSAAGDTEAFF
- | once | TRBJ2-3 | TRBV7-9 | TGTGCCAGCAGCTTAGTGGTCGCCATTCGAGGCACAGATACGCAGTATTTT | CASSLVVAIRGTDTQYF
TRBD2 | - | TRBJ2-7 | TRBV5-5 | TGTGCCAGCAGCTTGCTAGCTAGCGGTAACTACGAGCAGTACTTC | CASSLLASGNYEQYF
- | - | TRBJ2-1 | TRBV10-3 | TGTGCCATCAGTGAGTCGGGAGATGAGCAGTTCTTC | CAISESGDEQFF
- | - | TRBJ1-2 | TRBV15 | TGTGCCACCAGCAGGCCAGTCAACTATGGCTACACCTTC | CATSRPVNYGYTF
- | - | TRBJ1-1 | TRBV25-1 | TGTGCCAGCAGAGGGACTAGGAACACTGAAGCTTTCTTT | CASRGTRNTEAFF
- | - | TRBJ2-7 | TRBV27 | TGTGCCAGTGGACAGCTGGATAAGCAGTACTTC | CASGQLDKQYF
- | - | TRBJ1-1 | TRBV2 | TGTGCCAGCAGTGGGGGGGTGGCGGGCACTGAAGCTTTCTTT | CASSGGVAGTEAFF
- | once | TRBJ1-5 | TRBV19 | TGTGCCAGTAGTTTTGGAGGGGCTGATCAGCCCCAGCATTTT | CASSFGGADQPQHF
TRBD1 | once | TRBJ1-1 | TRBV7-9 | TGTGCCAGCAGCGTTACAGGGGGAGTAGGGAACACTGAAGCTTTCTTT | CASSVTGGVGNTEAFF
TRBD1 | - | TRBJ2-1 | TRBV19 | TGTGCCAGTAGTATTTTCTTGGGGACAGGGGGCAATGAGCAGTTCTTC | CASSIFLGTGGNEQFF
TRBD2 | - | TRBJ2-3 | TRBV18 | TGTGCCAGCTCACCTTCCGGGACTAGCGGCACAGATACGCAGTATTTT | CASSPSGTSGTDTQYF
TRBD2 | - | TRBJ2-1 | TRBV7-8 | TGTGCCAGCAGCGCACGACTAGCGGGAGCCAACTACAATGAGCAGTTCTTC | CASSARLAGANYNEQFF
TRBD1 | - | TRBJ1-5 | TRBV5-6 | TGTGCCAGCAGCTTTATGGGACAGGGGAATCAGCCCCAGCATTTT | CASSFMGQGNQPQHF
- | - | TRBJ2-3 | TRBV29-1 | TGCAGCGTTGAAGAAGCAGGGTTGCCGACGCAGTATTTT | CSVEEAGLPTQYF
- | - | TRBJ2-2 | TRBV6-6 | TGTGCCAGCAAGTGGACAGCAAACACCGGGGAGCTGTTTTTT | CASKWTANTGELFF
- | - | TRBJ1-1 | TRBV3-1/TRBV3-2 | TGTGCCAGCAGCCGCCCCGGACAGCAGAACACTGAAGCTTTCTTT | CASSRPGQQNTEAFF
TRBD1 | - | TRBJ1-2 | TRBV6-5 | TGTGCCAGCAGTTACACCGGGACAGGGTACGGCTACACCTTC | CASSYTGTGYGYTF
TRBD1 | - | TRBJ2-2 | TRBV5-4 | TGTGCCAGCAGCTGGGTCCGAGGACAGGGGAACACCGGGGAGCTGTTTTTT | CASSWVRGQGNTGELFF
TRBD2 | - | TRBJ2-5 | TRBV27 | TGTGCCAGCAGTTTCGGACTAGCGGGAGGATGGGAGACCCAGTACTTC | CASSFGLAGGWETQYF
- | - | TRBJ1-1 | TRBV30 | TGTGCCTGGGCCCTACAGGCGGTAGGAACTAAAGCTTTCTTT | CAWALQAVGTKAFF
- | - | TRBJ1-1 | TRBV29-1 | TGCAGCGTTGTACGGGGAGGGGGTAAAGCTTTCTTT | CSVVRGGGKAFF
- | - | TRBJ1-1 | TRBV11-2 | TGTGCCAGCAGCTTAGGGGCGCCCCTTGAAGCTTTCTTT | CASSLGAPLEAFF
- | - | TRBJ1-1 | TRBV3-1/TRBV3-2 | TGTGCCAGCAGCCAGGGGGCTGACACTGAAGCTTTCTTT | CASSQGADTEAFF
- | - | TRBJ2-1 | TRBV3-1/TRBV3-2 | TGTGCCAGCAGCCAAGGAGGGGGGGGGAATCGTGAGCAGTTCTTC | CASSQGGGGNREQFF
TRBD1 | - | TRBJ2-3 | TRBV19 | TGTGCCAGTAGTACCCCACAGGGGGCTTACCACACAGATACGCAGTATTTT | CASSTPQGAYHTDTQYF
TRBD2 | - | TRBJ2-3 | TRBV5-6 | TGTGCCAGCAGCTTGGGGTGGGGGAGGGCAGATACGCAGTATTTT | CASSLGWGRADTQYF
TRBD2 | - | TRBJ2-1 | TRBV9 | TGTGCCAGCAGCCGACTCGGGGGGAGCTCCTACAATGAGCAGTTCTTC | CASSRLGGSSYNEQFF
TRBD2 | - | TRBJ2-1 | TRBV3-1/TRBV3-2 | TGTGCCAGCAGCCAAGAAGGCGGGAGGCAATACAATGAGCAGTTCTTC | CASSQEGGRQYNEQFF
TRBD2 | - | TRBJ2-3 | TRBV11-2 | TGTGCCAGCAGCTTAGGCGGAGCGGGAGGGGTAGCAGATACGCAGTATTTT | CASSLGGAGGVADTQYF
- | few | TRBJ1-6 | TRBV7-9 | TGTGCCAGCAGCCGAATCGTAGGGGCTAATTCACCCCTCCACTTT | CASSRIVGANSPLHF
TRBD1 | - | TRBJ1-6 | TRBV9 | TGTGCCAGCAGCTTATTACAGGGGGAAACCAGGGATTCACCCCTCCACTTT | CASSLLQGETRDSPLHF
TRBD2 | - | TRBJ2-7 | TRBV7-2 | TGTGCCAGCAGCTTAGCGAAGCGGGAGTTCGAGCAGTACTTC | CASSLAKREFEQYF
TRBD1 | - | TRBJ1-2 | TRBV25-1 | TGTGCCAGCAGTGACAGGGGGTATGGCTACACCTTC | CASSDRGYGYTF
TRBD2 | - | TRBJ2-5 | TRBV5-4 | TGTGCCAGCACCTCTAGCGGGGGGGTCTCAGAGACCCAGTACTTC | CASTSSGGVSETQYF
- | - | TRBJ1-1 | TRBV5-4 | TGTGCCAGCAGCTTGGCGGCAGGGAAAACTGAAGCTTTCTTT | CASSLAAGKTEAFF
TRBD1 | - | TRBJ1-5 | TRBV6-1 | TGTGCCAGCAGTGAAGAGTGGGCAGGGGGGTGGCCCCAGCATTTT | CASSEEWAGGWPQHF